The clone carrying this T cell receptor (beta chain) has only a few counts. Its antigen is unknown. The V and J ends lost 6 bases and 4 bases respectively, with 13 bases between them. Germline V gene lookup returns CDR1 MNHEY and CDR2 SVGEGT. This CDR3 spans 14 amino acids. The sample originates from a study of identical twins. Overall study results and limits: Within monozygotic twins, out-of-frame TCR alpha sharing was underestimated by the models. For out-of-frame alpha sequences shared by twins, low generation probability was in excess.

Template switching created a universal primer site, and the cDNA included unique molecular identifiers. Via MiXCR, TCRdb re-called the 5' RACE reads, giving one row per CDR3 protein. This table has about 470,000 distinct CDR3 sequences, 24% appearing once. These data were also reused for a study on T cells expressing NK-cell markers.

Sequenced input: CD4+ T cells sorted from blood. The V and J genes are TRBV6-2 or TRBV6-3 and TRBJ1-5, with a tentative D call TRBD1 (5 bases). The sequence was collected from a woman between 18 and 29 years old in good health. This CDR3 is CASRGRFSNQPQHF. The CDR3 nucleotides are TGTGCCAGCAGGGGACGGTTTTCGAATCAGCCCCAGCATTTT.